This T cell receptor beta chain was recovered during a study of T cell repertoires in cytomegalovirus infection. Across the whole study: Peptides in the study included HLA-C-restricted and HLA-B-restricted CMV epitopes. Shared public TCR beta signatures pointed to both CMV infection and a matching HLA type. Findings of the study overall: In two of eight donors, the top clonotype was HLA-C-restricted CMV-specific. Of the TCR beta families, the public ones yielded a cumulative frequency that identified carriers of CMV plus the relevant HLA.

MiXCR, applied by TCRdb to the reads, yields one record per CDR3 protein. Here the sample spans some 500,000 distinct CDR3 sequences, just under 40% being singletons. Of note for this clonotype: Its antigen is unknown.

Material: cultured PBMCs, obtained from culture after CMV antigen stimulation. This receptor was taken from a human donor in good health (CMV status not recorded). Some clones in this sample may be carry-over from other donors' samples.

The CDR3 spells CASSFDRTGNTIYF. The CDR3 DNA sequence: TGTGCCAGCAGCTTCGACAGAACTGGAAACACCATATATTTT. The rearrangement uses TRBV7-8 and TRBJ1-3; maybe TRBD1 (5 bases). From germline, CDR1 is SGHVS and CDR2 FQNEAQ. The germline V and J ends were trimmed by 3 bases and 2 bases, with 8 bases remaining between them. The CDR3 runs 14 residues. Based on the CDR3 plus reference TRBV7-8 and TRBJ1-3, the full variable domain is GAGVSQSPRYKVAKRGQDVALRCDPISGHVSLFWYQQALGQGPEFLTYFQNEAQLDKSGLPSDRFFAERPEGSVSTLKIQRTQQEDSAVYLCASSFDRTGNTIYFGEGSWLTVV.